These 32 T cell receptor beta chains came from one sample sequenced in a study of cytomegalovirus exposure and HLA in healthy donors (dated by TCRdb to about 2017). Library preparation employed the immunoSEQ multiplex PCR assay. The multiplex PCR relied on a mix of 60 forward primers for TCR Vbeta segments and 13 reverse primers for TCR Jbeta segments. In its TCRdb copy, this immuneACCESS table keeps in-frame sequences only and misses some clones. Where compared with another copy, unresolved V genes explain less than half of these, and the others have no known cause. The sample contains about 130,000 clones, 74% of them found a single time. 4% of the sample goes to the ten largest clones. The sample taken for sequencing was PBMCs. These receptors all come from a man aged 35-49 years in good health and CMV-seropositive.

This chain joins TRBV7-9 and TRBJ2-7; possibly TRBD2 for D (6 bases). The J call is doubtful: the DNA matches TRBJ2-1 better. Germline V lookup: CDR1 SEHNR, CDR2 FQNEAQ (reference sequence). The CDR3 contains 13 residues. The CDR3 protein is CASSLGSGNEQFF. CDR3 DNA sequence: TGTGCCAGCAGCTTAGGTAGCGGCAATGAGCAGTTCTTC.

Points on this clone: One end of the junction does not line up with germline, which may come from a read error. The chain is built from TRBV30 and TRBJ2-2, with D perhaps matching TRBD1 (6 bases). The CDR3 is 12 residues long. Germline CDR1 reads GTSNPN; CDR2 reads SVGIG (reference sequence). The CDR3 region has the DNA TGTGCTTGGACAGATAACACCGGGGAGCTGTTTTTT. Translated, it gives CAWTDNTGELFF.

The genes are TRBV11-2 and TRBJ2-5, with D perhaps TRBD1 (6 bases). Germline values: CDR1 SGHAT, CDR2 FQNNGV. This CDR3 is 11 amino acids long. Trimming left V 8 bases short and J 2 bases short, with 6 bases between. CDR3 region: CASGQQETQYF. As DNA, the CDR3 is TGTGCCAGCGGACAGCAAGAGACCCAGTACTTC.

This clone showed up just a few times. The chain couples TRBV21-1 to TRBJ2-1; the D call TRBD2 from the table was never checked on the DNA. TRBV21-1 is a pseudogene locus. This CDR3 has 12 residues. CDR3 DNA sequence: TGTGCCAGCAGCAAGGCTAGCTATTACGAGTTCTTC. Translated, it gives CASSKASYYEFF.

This clone was recorded a few times. This sequence joins TRBV5-1 and TRBJ1-1; D is perhaps TRBD1 (5 bases). The CDR3 is made up of 14 amino acids. V gave up 4 bases and J gave up 0 bases, with 10 bases separating them. CDR1 is SGHRS, CDR2 YFSETQ, per germline. The CDR3 loop is CASSPTGVNTEAFF. In DNA form, the CDR3 reads TGCGCCAGCAGCCCAACGGGGGTGAACACTGAAGCTTTCTTT.

CDR3 sequence: CASSQDGGGGQPQHF. DNA for the CDR3: TGCGCCAGCAGCCAAGATGGAGGGGGCGGTCAGCCCCAGCATTTT. This chain joins TRBV4-3 and TRBJ1-5; 7 nucleotides align to TRBD1. With 0 bases clipped from V and 6 bases from J, the junction kept 5 bases outside the gene matches. Germline V gene lookup returns CDR1 LGHNA and CDR2 YSLEER. The CDR3 has 15 amino acids.

This clone showed up just a few times. CDR3 nucleotide sequence: TGTGCCAGCAGCCCCCGACTAGGAGGCACCGGGGAGCTGTTTTTT. Translated: CASSPRLGGTGELFF. The V and J genes are TRBV9 and TRBJ2-2; the D gene is possibly TRBD2 (6 bases). V lost 4 bases and J 4 bases, leaving 14 bases between the germline ends. CDR1 and CDR2 (germline): SGDLS, YYNGEE. The CDR3 has 15 residues.

The rearrangement joins TRBV30 to TRBJ2-5; weak D call: TRBD2 (5 bases). The length of the CDR3 is 15 residues. V lost 0 bases and J lost 2, with 13 bases in between. The V gene's germline CDR1 is GTSNPN and CDR2 SVGIG (reference sequence). CDR3: CAWSVELGLQETQYF. The DNA of the CDR3 is TGTGCCTGGAGTGTAGAACTAGGGCTGCAAGAGACCCAGTACTTC.

This clone was recorded once. This chain links TRBV9 with TRBJ1-2, with no clear D. The CDR3 runs 14 residues. Trimming cost V 0 bases and J 9 bases, with 15 bases left between them. Germline values: CDR1 SGDLS, CDR2 YYNGEE. The CDR3 bases are TGTGCCAGCAGCGTAGGAGACCCAGGCCAAAGCTACACCTTC. The encoded protein is CASSVGDPGQSYTF.

The chain carries TRBV5-1 and TRBJ2-3, with D possibly matching TRBD1 (7 bases). This CDR3 has 17 residues. CDR1 and CDR2 (germline): SGHRS, YFSETQ. The V and J ends lost 4 bases and 0 bases respectively, with 18 bases between them. This chain's CDR3 is CASSPQGGSTSTDTQYF. The CDR3 DNA sequence: TGCGCCAGCAGCCCTCAGGGGGGATCTACTAGCACAGATACGCAGTATTTT.

The chain's CDR3 is CASSRSGTGGAEAFF. DNA for the CDR3: TGTGCCAGCAGCCGGTCCGGGACAGGGGGGGCTGAAGCTTTCTTT. This sequence joins TRBV27 and TRBJ1-1; the match to TRBD1 covers 11 bases. There are 15 residues in the CDR3. Trimming cost V 6 bases and J 6 bases; bases outside gene matches: 9. Germline V gene data show CDR1 as MNHEY and CDR2 as SMNVEV (reference sequence).

The V gene is TRBV5-6, the J gene TRBJ1-5, with D perhaps matching TRBD1 (5 bases). Germline V gives CDR1 SGHDT, CDR2 YYEEEE. V was cut by 1 base and J by 4 bases, with 12 bases left in between. This CDR3 spans 15 amino acids. CDR3 in amino acids: CASSLKGLGNQPQHF. The CDR3 nucleotides read TGTGCCAGCAGCTTGAAGGGACTGGGGAATCAGCCCCAGCATTTT.

The DNA of the CDR3 is TGTGCCAGCAGTTTGGGGACTTCTTTGGGTACGCAGTATTTT. Protein sequence: CASSLGTSLGTQYF. The gene calls are TRBV28 and TRBJ2-3; TRBD2 might be the D (6 bases). V dropped 3 bases and J dropped 8 bases, with 15 bases sitting between them. Germline V CDR1 and CDR2: MDHEN, SYDVKM. This CDR3 region has 14 residues.

The genes are TRBV23-1 and TRBJ2-7, with D perhaps TRBD2 (8 bases). TRBV23-1 is an ORF; its function is uncertain. The germline V and J ends were trimmed by 0 bases and 5 bases, with 35 bases remaining between them. This CDR3 is 22 amino acids long. The chain's CDR3 is CASSQSQGGGFGSGTLMNEQYF. CDR3 bases: TGCGCCAGCAGTCAATCTCAGGGGGGCGGTTTCGGTAGCGGGACCCTTATGAACGAGCAGTACTTC.

This clone is a singleton in its sample. DNA of the CDR3: TGTGCCAGCAGTTTATCCGGGACAATGGATGGCTACACCTTC. Its translation: CASSLSGTMDGYTF. V is TRBV27 and J is TRBJ1-2, with a tentative D call TRBD1 (6 bases). CDR3 length equals 14 residues. Per the germline V gene, CDR1 is MNHEY and CDR2 is SMNVEV (reference sequence). V was pared by 0 bases and J by 6 bases, with 11 bases between.

This chain connects TRBV19 to TRBJ1-1; D call uncertain. V lost 8 bases and J lost 11, with 24 bases in between. The germline V gene encodes CDR1 LNHDA and CDR2 SQIVND (reference sequence). The CDR3 extends over 14 amino acids. CDR3 sequence: CASRYLGSEASAFF. As DNA, the CDR3 is TGTGCCAGTCGATATTTGGGGTCGGAGGCTTCGGCTTTCTTT.

The chain is built from TRBV5-1 and TRBJ1-5, with a possible D match to TRBD1 (5 bases). Germline V gene sequence: CDR1 SGHRS, CDR2 YFSETQ. CDR3 length: 16 amino acids. V was pared by 4 bases and J by 0 bases, with 14 bases between. CDR3 DNA: TGCGCCAGCAGCCCCGGGACTTCCTATAGCAATCAGCCCCAGCATTTT. It codes for CASSPGTSYSNQPQHF.

The chain carries TRBV11-2 and TRBJ1-5; 7 bases fit TRBD1. The ends lost 6 bases at V and 3 bases at J; junction bases unmatched: 5. There are 14 residues in the CDR3. Germline loops: CDR1 SGHAT, CDR2 FQNNGV. This chain's CDR3 is CASSRTGDNQPQHF. The CDR3 DNA follows: TGTGCCAGCAGTCGGACAGGCGACAATCAGCCCCAGCATTTT.

The chain links TRBV5-1 to TRBJ1-2, with a weak D call TRBD1 (6 bases). The germline gives CDR1 SGHRS, CDR2 YFSETQ. The CDR3 runs to 13 residues. The ends were cut back, 7 bases at V and 3 bases at J, with 13 bases in the middle. For the CDR3, the DNA is TGCGCCAGCGGGACGACAGGAGACTATGGCTACACCTTC. Translating it yields CASGTTGDYGYTF.

The genes are TRBV4-2 and TRBJ2-6; tentative D call: TRBD1 (6 bases). V was pared by 1 base and J by 0 bases, with 10 bases between. The CDR3 is made up of 17 amino acids. The germline CDR1 and CDR2 sequences are LGHNA and YNFKEQ. The CDR3 nucleotides read TGTGCCAGCAGCCAAGGTCAGGGGAACTCTGGGGCCAACGTCCTGACTTTC. The encoded protein is CASSQGQGNSGANVLTF.

The chain has TRBV29-1 and TRBJ2-1; D is perhaps TRBD2 (6 bases). The V end was cut by 6 bases, the J end by 5 bases, with 14 bases between. CDR3 length: 13 amino acids. The germline CDR1 and CDR2 sequences are SQVTM and ANQGSEA. The CDR3 protein is CSVAASVNNEQFF. CDR3 DNA sequence: TGCAGCGTGGCCGCTAGCGTTAACAATGAGCAGTTCTTC.

CDR3 in amino acids: CASSSGLAGGLEQFF. Written as DNA, the CDR3 is TGTGCCAGCAGCTCGGGACTAGCGGGGGGTCTCGAGCAGTTCTTC. The chain combines TRBV5-4 with TRBJ2-1; TRBD2 matches at 15 bases. This CDR3 is built from 15 residues. Per germline, CDR1 SGHNT and CDR2 YYREEE (reference sequence). Losses at the gene ends were 3 bases for V and 10 bases for J; bases not matched to a gene: 5.

The chain combines TRBV7-2 with TRBJ2-1; no firm D call. CDR1 is SGHTA, CDR2 FQGNSA, per germline. Between the trimmed V and J ends, which lost 4 bases and 6 bases, there was a span of 10 bases. The CDR3 runs to 13 residues. The chain's CDR3 is CASSSPPSNEQFF. The CDR3 DNA sequence: TGTGCCAGCAGCTCCCCCCCGAGCAATGAGCAGTTCTTC.

On this clone: The junction and the germline gene differ at one end; a read error may be behind it. This chain joins TRBV7-9 and TRBJ1-5; 11 bases fit TRBD1. CDR1 is SEHNR and CDR2 is FQNEAQ in the germline V gene (reference sequence). This CDR3 is 16 amino acids long. CDR3 bases: TGTTCCAGCAGCGGGAGGGGGACAGGGGGTAATCAGCCCCAGCATTTT. Amino acid sequence: CSSSGRGTGGNQPQHF.

The chain has TRBV30 and TRBJ1-2, with no clear D. Germline V gives CDR1 GTSNPN, CDR2 SVGIG (reference sequence). V lost 3 bases and J lost 1, with 12 bases in between. The CDR3 totals 14 residues. CDR3 residues: CAWRKSELNYGYTF. CDR3 sequence (DNA): TGTGCCTGGAGGAAGAGCGAACTTAACTATGGCTACACCTTC. Using reference TRBV30 and TRBJ1-2 for the parts outside the CDR3, the full variable domain is SQTIHQWPATLVQPVGSPLSLECTVEGTSNPNLYWYRQAAGRGLQLLFYSVGIGQISSEVPQNLSASRPQDRQFILSSKKLLLSDSGFYLCAWRKSELNYGYTFGSGTRLTVV.

The V call is TRBV6-5, the J call TRBJ1-2, with 9 bases matching TRBD1. V was pared by 4 bases and J by 6 bases, with 6 bases of the junction left unmatched. The CDR3 sequence is 14 residues long. Germline CDR1 MNHEY, CDR2 SVGAGI. CDR3 nucleotide sequence: TGTGCCAGCAGTTCCCCACAGGGGGCCCATGGCTACACCTTC. Residues: CASSSPQGAHGYTF.

This sequence joins TRBV5-1 and TRBJ2-7, with a possible D match to TRBD1 (6 bases). The CDR3 sequence is 15 residues long. The germline V gene encodes CDR1 SGHRS and CDR2 YFSETQ. The V end lost 0 bases, the J end lost 3 bases, and 13 bases lay between the germline ends. The chain's CDR3 is CASSLGMGALYEQYF. CDR3 nucleotide sequence: TGCGCCAGCAGCTTGGGGATGGGGGCTCTCTACGAGCAGTACTTC.

The chain joins TRBV29-1 to TRBJ2-5; TRBD2 matches 13 bases. Per the germline V gene, CDR1 is SQVTM and CDR2 is ANQGSEA. V dropped 4 bases and J dropped 4; count of bases not matched to a gene: 9. This CDR3 comprises 16 residues. DNA for the CDR3: TGCAGCGTTGGCCCAACTAGCGGGAGGGCCTCAGAGACCCAGTACTTC. Protein sequence: CSVGPTSGRASETQYF.

The chain has TRBV5-1 and TRBJ2-2, with D possibly TRBD1 on 5 matching bases. Germline assignment: CDR1 SGHRS and CDR2 YFSETQ. CDR3 length: 15 amino acids. V shed 0 bases and J shed 4 bases, with 10 bases lying between them. CDR3 nucleotides: TGCGCCAGCAGCTTGGTAAGGGGTTCCACCGGGGAGCTGTTTTTT. Its translation is CASSLVRGSTGELFF. The whole variable domain, remainder taken from reference TRBV5-1 and TRBJ2-2, is KAGVTQTPRYLIKTRGQQVTLSCSPISGHRSVSWYQQTPGQGLQFLFEYFSETQRNKGNFPGRFSGRQFSNSRSEMNVSTLELGDSALYLCASSLVRGSTGELFFGEGSRLTVL.

The gene calls are TRBV9 and TRBJ2-7, with TRBD2 matching 9 bases. Trimming cost V 2 bases and J 2 bases; bases outside gene matches: 5. Germline V gene sequence: CDR1 SGDLS, CDR2 YYNGEE. The length of the CDR3 is 15 residues. The CDR3: CASSVLSGSAYEQYF. In nucleotides, the CDR3 is TGTGCCAGCAGCGTCCTTAGCGGGAGCGCCTACGAGCAGTACTTC.

This CDR3 is CAWSTGAPYGYTF. DNA for the CDR3: TGTGCCTGGTCGACAGGGGCCCCCTATGGCTACACCTTC. This sequence joins TRBV30 and TRBJ1-2; 8 bases are a match to TRBD1. The length of the CDR3 is 13 residues. The V gene's germline CDR1 is GTSNPN and CDR2 SVGIG (reference sequence). Germline trimming cut 5 bases from V and 4 bases from J; bases unmatched to any gene: 6.

The chain employs TRBV7-2 and TRBJ1-5; TRBD1 might be the D (6 bases). CDR3 length: 15 amino acids. The V gene lost 1 base and the J gene lost 4 bases, with 11 bases spanning the gap. The germline V gene encodes CDR1 SGHTA and CDR2 FQGNSA. CDR3 coding DNA: TGTGCCAGCAGCTTAGTCGGACAGCCAAATCAGCCCCAGCATTTT. Its protein is CASSLVGQPNQPQHF.